Presented here are 9 T cell receptor beta chains from one specimen sequenced in a study of T cells in Graves' hyperthyroidism and ophthalmopathy. From RNA transcripts, TCR beta CDR3 regions were amplified. TCR CDR3 regions were first amplified by RT-PCR with HTBI primers. TCRdb ran MiXCR on the multiplex PCR reads and lists one entry per CDR3 protein. The sample gives a few hundred thousand distinct CDR3 sequences, roughly 16% of which show up once; less than 3.5% is in the top ten. The specimen sequenced was blood. The receptors here all came from a woman aged 40 to 55 with Graves' ophthalmopathy.

At least ten counts were recorded for this clonotype. The rearrangement joins TRBV2 to TRBJ2-1; D ambiguous. The CDR3 contains 12 residues. V dropped 6 bases and J dropped 6 bases, with 9 bases sitting between them. Germline assignment: CDR1 SNHLY and CDR2 FYNNEI. The CDR3, as DNA: TGTGCCAGCAGATCGCTTTCCAATGAGCAGTTCTTC. Translated: CASRSLSNEQFF.

This clonotype turned up a few times. The J gene is TRBJ2-1, the V gene TRBV5-1; 8 nucleotides match TRBD1. V trimming: 4 bases; J trimming: 4 bases; junction bases outside the gene matches: 7. The CDR3 runs to 15 residues. CDR1 is SGHRS, CDR2 YFSETQ, per germline. CDR3 protein: CASSRRQGFYNEQFF. CDR3 coding DNA: TGCGCCAGCAGCAGAAGACAGGGGTTTTACAATGAGCAGTTCTTC.

V and J are TRBV5-1 and TRBJ2-2; 13 nucleotides agree with TRBD2. V lost 4 bases to trimming and J lost 2 bases; unmatched junction nucleotides: 5. The germline V gene encodes CDR1 SGHRS and CDR2 YFSETQ. The CDR3 is 17 residues long. For the CDR3, the DNA is TGCGCCAGCAGCCCGGGACTAGCGGGGACTAACACCGGGGAGCTGTTTTTT. Translated, it gives CASSPGLAGTNTGELFF.

This clonotype was observed many times. This chain uses TRBV27 with TRBJ1-2; weak D call: TRBD1 (5 bases). Germline CDR1 MNHEY, CDR2 SMNVEV (reference sequence). The CDR3 loop spans 16 amino acids. V lost 5 bases and J lost 1, with 17 bases in between. The CDR3 sequence: CASSLRLGVVNYGYTF. CDR3 DNA: TGTGCCAGCAGTCTCCGCCTGGGGGTAGTTAACTATGGCTACACCTTC.

The chain carries TRBV3-1 and TRBJ2-1, with D perhaps TRBD2 (5 bases). The length of the CDR3 is 15 residues. Between the trimmed V and J ends, which lost 4 bases and 0 bases, there was a span of 10 bases. Germline assignment: CDR1 LGHDT and CDR2 YNNKEL (reference sequence). CDR3 residues: CASSPGKNSYNEQFF. For the CDR3, the DNA is TGTGCCAGCAGCCCCGGGAAAAACTCCTACAATGAGCAGTTCTTC.

This clonotype was counted a few times. This chain connects TRBV5-1 to TRBJ2-3; 8 bases are a match to TRBD2. The CDR3 has 16 amino acids. The V and J ends lost 0 bases and 4 bases, in that order; junction bases with no gene match: 7. Germline V gives CDR1 SGHRS, CDR2 YFSETQ. CDR3 sequence: CASSLASGSWADTQYF. The DNA of the CDR3 is TGCGCCAGCAGCTTGGCGAGCGGGAGTTGGGCAGATACGCAGTATTTT.

A remark on this clonotype: A much larger clone differs from this one at a single base, so this may be a read error. The chain has TRBV6-1 and TRBJ1-5; maybe TRBD1 (5 bases). The CDR3 totals 14 residues. Germline CDR1 MNHNS, CDR2 SASEGT. The germline V and J ends were trimmed by 4 bases and 6 bases, with 13 bases remaining between them. The DNA for the CDR3 is TGTGCCAGCAGTGGGCTGGGGGGGAGTCAGCCCCAGCATTTT. Its protein is CASSGLGGSQPQHF.

This clonotype was counted at least ten times. The rearrangement links TRBV5-1 to TRBJ2-7; no clear D gene. Germline loops: CDR1 SGHRS, CDR2 YFSETQ. V lost 4 bases to trimming and J lost 5 bases, with 13 bases between them. The CDR3 is 13 amino acids. The CDR3 DNA is TGCGCCAGCAGCCAAGAAACGAAGGACGAGCAGTACTTC. Protein: CASSQETKDEQYF.

This clonotype was observed many times. V and J are TRBV6-1 and TRBJ1-1; unclear D gene. Germline-derived CDR1 and CDR2 are MNHNS and SASEGT. V was trimmed by 6 bases and J by 0 bases, leaving 8 bases between them. The CDR3 is made up of 13 amino acids. The CDR3 sequence: CASRVAVNTEAFF. As DNA, the CDR3 is TGTGCCAGCAGGGTGGCAGTGAACACTGAAGCTTTCTTT.